The 10 T cell receptor beta chains in this list originate from one sample, sequenced in a study of blood T cell repertoires in COVID-19. Clones were read by immunoSEQ multiplex PCR, and TCRdb kept only the in-frame ones, dropping some. The sample shows approximately 280,000 clones, about 89% of them seen only once. The sequenced sample consisted of peripheral blood. These receptors were taken from a man aged 35 to 55 with acute or convalescent COVID-19.

This clone was seen a single time. The genes are TRBV5-4 and TRBJ1-6; 11 bases are a match to TRBD1. J was trimmed by 10 bases and V by 4 bases; bases with no gene match: 7. CDR1 and CDR2 (germline): SGHNT, YYREEE (reference sequence). The CDR3 contains 15 residues. This chain's CDR3 is CASSASGQGDSPLHF. The CDR3 nucleotides are TGTGCCAGCAGCGCCTCGGGACAGGGGGACTCACCCCTCCACTTT.

The chain couples TRBV30 to TRBJ2-2, with 8 bases aligning to TRBD2. The CDR3 length is 14 residues. V lost 4 bases, J lost 2 bases, and 3 bases stayed unmatched. CDR1 and CDR2 from the germline V gene are GTSNPN and SVGIG (reference sequence). The DNA for the CDR3 is TGTGCCTGGAACGGGGGGGACAACACCGGGGAGCTGTTTTTT. Translation gives CAWNGGDNTGELFF.

The chain has TRBV19 and TRBJ2-1, with unresolved D. Deletions cut 5 bases from V and 7 bases from J, with 6 bases between. Looked up from germline, CDR1 is LNHDA and CDR2 is SQIVND (reference sequence). The CDR3 has 11 amino acids. CDR3 in DNA: TGTGCCAGTAGTGAGGATAATGAGCAGTTCTTC. Its protein is CASSEDNEQFF.

This clone was counted once. The chain recombines TRBV5-5 with TRBJ1-6, with TRBD1 as a possible D gene (5 bases). The germline CDR1 and CDR2 sequences are SGHKS and YYEKEE (reference sequence). CDR3 length equals 15 residues. V shed 0 bases and J shed 5 bases, with 9 bases lying between them. The DNA for the CDR3 is TGTGCCAGCAGCTTGGTCACGGGGGATAATTCACCCCTCCACTTT. Translation gives CASSLVTGDNSPLHF.

The chain recombines TRBV19 with TRBJ2-1; 7 bases line up with TRBD2. The J segment lost 6 bases and the V segment lost 5 bases, leaving 16 bases of the junction unmatched. This CDR3 is 17 amino acids long. CDR1 is LNHDA, CDR2 SQIVND, per germline (reference sequence). The CDR3 spells CASSLGDYSSAVNEQFF. DNA of the CDR3: TGTGCCAGTAGTTTGGGGGACTATTCTAGCGCAGTCAATGAGCAGTTCTTC.

The chain recombines TRBV29-1 with TRBJ2-2; D possibly corresponds to TRBD1 (5 bases). The V end lost 7 bases, the J end lost 0 bases, and 12 bases lay between the germline ends. The CDR3 is 14 amino acids. CDR1 and CDR2 from the germline V gene are SQVTM and ANQGSEA. The CDR3 region is CSAARTTNTGELFF. The DNA for the CDR3 is TGCAGCGCTGCCCGGACAACGAACACCGGGGAGCTGTTTTTT.

V and J are TRBV4-1 and TRBJ1-4, with D possibly being TRBD1 (5 bases). The CDR3 is 17 amino acids. Germline V gene lookup returns CDR1 MGHRA and CDR2 YSYEKL. V was shortened by 1 base and J by 3 bases, with 15 bases between the two germline ends. CDR3: CASSQVSIGQANEKLFF. The CDR3 region has the DNA TGCGCCAGCAGCCAAGTCAGCATCGGACAAGCTAATGAAAAACTGTTTTTT.

CDR3 loop: CASSDAGGLYEQYF. As DNA, the CDR3 is TGTGCCAGCAGTGACGCAGGGGGACTCTACGAGCAGTACTTC. The chain combines TRBV2 with TRBJ2-7; possible D gene TRBD1, 7 bases. Germline assignment: CDR1 SNHLY and CDR2 FYNNEI. Trimming cost V 3 bases and J 3 bases, with 12 bases left between them. CDR3 size: 14 residues.

The chain links TRBV12-3 or TRBV12-4 to TRBJ1-3; 7 bases fit TRBD1. The ends lost 6 bases at V and 4 bases at J; junction bases unmatched: 3. The CDR3 loop spans 13 amino acids. CDR3 sequence (DNA): TGTGCCAGCAGCCCGGGACAGGGAAACACCATATATTTT. It yields the protein CASSPGQGNTIYF.

V is TRBV3-1 (or the pseudogene TRBV3-2) and J is TRBJ1-6; tentative D call: TRBD1 (6 bases). The CDR3 has 17 residues. Trimming removed 5 bases at V and 9 bases at J, with 23 bases between. Germline V CDR1 and CDR2: LGHDT, YNNKEL (reference sequence). As DNA, the CDR3 is TGTGCCAGCAGCATTAATCCGGGACACGGGCGTAGTTCACCCCTCCACTTT. This gives the protein CASSINPGHGRSSPLHF.